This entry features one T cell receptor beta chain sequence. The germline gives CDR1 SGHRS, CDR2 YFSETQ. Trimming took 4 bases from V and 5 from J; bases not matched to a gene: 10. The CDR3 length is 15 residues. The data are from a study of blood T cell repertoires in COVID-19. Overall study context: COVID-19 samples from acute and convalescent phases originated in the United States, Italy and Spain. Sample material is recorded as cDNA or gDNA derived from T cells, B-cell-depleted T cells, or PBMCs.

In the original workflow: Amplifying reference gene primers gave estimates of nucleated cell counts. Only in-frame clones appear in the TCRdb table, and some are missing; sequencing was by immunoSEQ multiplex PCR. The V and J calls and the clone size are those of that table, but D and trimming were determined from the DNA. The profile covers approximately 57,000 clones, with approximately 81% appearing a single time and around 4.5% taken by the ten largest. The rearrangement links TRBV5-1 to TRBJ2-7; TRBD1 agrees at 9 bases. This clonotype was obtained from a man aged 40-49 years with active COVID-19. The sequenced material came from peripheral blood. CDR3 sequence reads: CASSHRDRVNNEQYF. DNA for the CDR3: TGCGCCAGCAGCCACCGGGACAGGGTAAACAACGAGCAGTACTTC.